A selection of T cell receptor beta chains follows, all from one sample in a study of T-cell reconstitution after alpha-beta-depleted transplantation in children. TCRdb called the PCR reads again in MiXCR, with one record for every CDR3 protein. The sample includes about 830,000 distinct CDR3 sequences, less than 20% seen only once; the top ten take around 4.5%. Source: PBMCs, mostly from graft donor cells, taken 360 days after TCRalphabeta/CD19-depleted stem cell transplant. These receptor sequences come from a male patient younger than 18 who had a stem cell transplant for acute lymphoblastic leukemia, so the T cells may come from the graft donor. The CDR3 runs from the conserved cysteine through the conserved F or W. The D gene is left open where the match is weak. Rows may omit the clone size; those that give it use once, few, many or a size class.

CDR3 protein	CDR3 DNA	D gene	clone size	V gene	J gene
CASSHGQWGNTGELFF	TGCGCCAGCAGCCACGGACAGTGGGGGAACACCGGGGAGCTGTTTTTT	-	-	TRBV4-1	TRBJ2-2
CSACPGLAGVPNTGELFF	TGCAGTGCTTGTCCGGGACTAGCGGGAGTACCGAACACCGGGGAGCTGTTTTTT	TRBD2	few	TRBV20-1	TRBJ2-2
CASSTARNTRREQYF	TGTGCCAGCAGCACAGCCAGAAATACGAGGAGAGAGCAGTACTTC	-	many	TRBV21-1	TRBJ2-7
CASSLTSGSRVETQYF	TGTGCCAGCAGCTTGACTAGCGGGAGTAGGGTGGAGACCCAGTACTTC	TRBD2	once	TRBV11-2	TRBJ2-5
CASSVGVFEKLFF	TGTGCCAGCAGCGTGGGGGTCTTCGAAAAACTGTTTTTT	-	many	TRBV9	TRBJ1-4
CASSYSRRGRSTDTQYF	TGTGCCAGCAGTTACTCTCGACGCGGGAGGAGCACAGATACGCAGTATTTT	TRBD2	few	TRBV6-5	TRBJ2-3
CASSLQAWGNQPQHF	TGTGCCAGCAGTTTACAGGCCTGGGGCAATCAGCCCCAGCATTTT	-	few	TRBV12-3/TRBV12-4	TRBJ1-5
CASSKEGLATNTGELFF	TGTGCCAGCAGCAAAGAGGGGCTGGCGACCAACACCGGGGAGCTGTTTTTT	-	-	TRBV21-1	TRBJ2-2
CAISGTSGYNEQFF	TGTGCCATCAGCGGGACTAGCGGATACAATGAGCAGTTCTTC	TRBD2	-	TRBV10-3	TRBJ2-1
CASSYSRPLAANTGELFF	TGTGCCAGCAGTTACTCGAGGCCACTAGCGGCGAACACCGGGGAGCTGTTTTTT	TRBD2	few	TRBV6-5	TRBJ2-2
CASSLGQGTNEKLFF	TGCGCCAGCAGCTTGGGCCAGGGGACGAATGAAAAACTGTTTTTT	-	many	TRBV5-1	TRBJ1-4
CSARAGTEQYF	TGCAGTGCTAGAGCAGGGACCGAGCAGTACTTC	-	-	TRBV20-1	TRBJ2-7
CASSPSGTGRYGYTF	TGTGCCAGCTCACCGTCCGGGACAGGGCGTTATGGCTACACCTTC	TRBD1	-	TRBV18	TRBJ1-2
CSVEDLLGAGRETQYF	TGCAGCGTTGAAGATCTGTTAGGCGCAGGGAGGGAGACCCAGTACTTC	-	many	TRBV29-1	TRBJ2-5
CASKSERQGYNEQFF	TGTGCCAGCAAATCAGAGAGACAGGGCTACAATGAGCAGTTCTTC	TRBD1	-	TRBV6-1	TRBJ2-1
CASGLGRDTEAFF	TGTGCTAGTGGTTTGGGCAGGGACACTGAAGCTTTCTTT	-	few	TRBV12-5	TRBJ1-1
CASSERRIGQGIDTQYF	TGTGCCAGCAGCGAGAGGAGAATAGGACAGGGGATAGATACGCAGTATTTT	TRBD1	-	TRBV6-1	TRBJ2-3
CASSQSVSGSSYEQYF	TGTGCCAGCAGCCAATCCGTTAGCGGGAGCTCCTACGAGCAGTACTTC	TRBD2	-	TRBV4-2	TRBJ2-7
CASSYSGAGEQFF	TGTGCCAGCAGTTATTCGGGGGCGGGTGAGCAGTTCTTC	-	few	TRBV6-5	TRBJ2-1
CASRSGGHEKLFF	TGTGCCAGCAGGTCGGGCGGGCATGAAAAACTGTTTTTT	-	once	TRBV7-9	TRBJ1-4
CASSLTMFSYEQYF	TGTGCCAGCAGCTTAACGATGTTCTCCTACGAGCAGTACTTC	-	few	TRBV5-5	TRBJ2-7
CSAPLGRPPYEQYF	TGCAGTGCCCCATTGGGTCGGCCACCCTACGAGCAGTACTTC	-	-	TRBV20-1	TRBJ2-7
CSARDVTRTPNQPQHF	TGCAGTGCTAGAGATGTCACCCGGACCCCGAATCAGCCCCAGCATTTT	-	-	TRBV20-1	TRBJ1-5
CASSSSDRLRYGYTF	TGCGCCAGCAGCTCGTCAGACAGACTGAGATATGGCTACACCTTC	-	few	TRBV5-1	TRBJ1-2
CASTQWRGIGTEAFF	TGTGCCAGCACCCAATGGAGGGGAATCGGCACTGAAGCTTTCTTT	-	-	TRBV2	TRBJ1-1